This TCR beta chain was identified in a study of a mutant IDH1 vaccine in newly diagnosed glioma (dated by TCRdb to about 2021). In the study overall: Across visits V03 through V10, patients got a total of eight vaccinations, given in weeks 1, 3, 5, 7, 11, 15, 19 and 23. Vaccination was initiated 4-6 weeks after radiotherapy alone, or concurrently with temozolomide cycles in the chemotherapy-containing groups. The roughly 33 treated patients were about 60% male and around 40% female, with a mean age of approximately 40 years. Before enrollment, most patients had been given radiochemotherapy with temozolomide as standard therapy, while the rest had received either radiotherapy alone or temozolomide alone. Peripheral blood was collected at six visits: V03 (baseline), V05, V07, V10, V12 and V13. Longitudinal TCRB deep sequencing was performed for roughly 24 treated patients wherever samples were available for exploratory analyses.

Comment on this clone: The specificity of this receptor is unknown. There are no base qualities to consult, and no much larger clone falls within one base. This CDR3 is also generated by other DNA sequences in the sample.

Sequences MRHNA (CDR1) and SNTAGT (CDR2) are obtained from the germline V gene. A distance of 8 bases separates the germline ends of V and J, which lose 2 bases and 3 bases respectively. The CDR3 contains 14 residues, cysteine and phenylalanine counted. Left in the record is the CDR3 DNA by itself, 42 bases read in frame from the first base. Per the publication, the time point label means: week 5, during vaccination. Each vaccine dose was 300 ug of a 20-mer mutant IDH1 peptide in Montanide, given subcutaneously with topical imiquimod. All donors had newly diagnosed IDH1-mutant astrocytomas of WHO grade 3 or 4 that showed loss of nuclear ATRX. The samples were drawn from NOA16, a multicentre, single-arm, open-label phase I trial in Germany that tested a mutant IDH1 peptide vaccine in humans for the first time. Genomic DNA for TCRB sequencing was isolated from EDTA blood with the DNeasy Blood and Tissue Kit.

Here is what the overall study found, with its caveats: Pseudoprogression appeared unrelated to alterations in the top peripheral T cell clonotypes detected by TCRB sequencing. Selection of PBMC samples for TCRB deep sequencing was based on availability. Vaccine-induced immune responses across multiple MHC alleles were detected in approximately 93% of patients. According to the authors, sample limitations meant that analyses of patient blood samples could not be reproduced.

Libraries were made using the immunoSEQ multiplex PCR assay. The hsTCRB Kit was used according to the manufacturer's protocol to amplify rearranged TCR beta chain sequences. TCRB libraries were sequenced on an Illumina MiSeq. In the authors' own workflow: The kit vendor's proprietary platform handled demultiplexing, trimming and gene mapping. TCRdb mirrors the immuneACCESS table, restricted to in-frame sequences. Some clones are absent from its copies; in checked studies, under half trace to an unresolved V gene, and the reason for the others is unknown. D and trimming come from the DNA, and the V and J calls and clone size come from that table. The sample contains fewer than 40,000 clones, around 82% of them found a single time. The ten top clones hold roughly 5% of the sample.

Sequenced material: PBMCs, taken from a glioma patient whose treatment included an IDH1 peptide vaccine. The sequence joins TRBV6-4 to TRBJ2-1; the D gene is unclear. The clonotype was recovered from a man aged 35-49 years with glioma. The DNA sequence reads TGTGCCAGCAGTGACGGAAATCGCTACAATGAGCAGTTCTTC. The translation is CASSDGNRYNEQFF.